A single TCR beta chain is shown here with its context. The data stem from a study of immune evolution from preneoplasia to lung adenocarcinoma. Libraries were prepared by immunoSEQ multiplex PCR; TCRdb keeps only in-frame clonotypes and omits some of them. The sample consists of about 41,000 clones, approximately 80% of them appearing once. Germline CDR1 SGHDT, CDR2 YYEEEE. Deletions cut 6 bases from V and 7 bases from J, with 21 bases between. This CDR3 region has 15 residues. The clonotype comes from a person in their sixties with lung adenocarcinoma. This chain links TRBV5-6 with TRBJ2-3; D might be TRBD2 (5 bases). Sequencing was done on a sample of FFPE invasive lung adenocarcinoma tissue. CDR3 region: CASTFFSVPLHTQYF. The CDR3 coding sequence is TGTGCCAGCACCTTCTTTAGCGTCCCCTTACATACGCAGTATTTT.